The sequence of this T cell receptor (beta chain) was determined in a study of T cells after yellow fever vaccination. Study-level results: The presence of abundant clonotypes contaminating from the bulk population was possible in FACS-sorted repertoires.

Template-switching 5'RACE yielded the TCR cDNA; a universal primer site and UMIs were added in the process. MiXCR, applied by TCRdb to the 5' RACE reads, yields one record per CDR3 protein. The data contain hundreds of thousands of distinct CDR3 sequences, 9% to 15% of them seen just once; the ten biggest clones take up about 16%. On this clonotype: Antigen specificity is unknown.

The CDR3 sequence is 16 residues long. CDR1 is SGHRS, CDR2 YFSETQ, per germline. The V gene lost 1 base and the J gene lost 1 base, with 14 bases spanning the gap. The chain uses TRBV5-1 and TRBJ2-5, with D possibly matching TRBD1 (6 bases). The specimen was PBMCs, collected on the day of the yellow fever booster vaccination. The receptor was derived from a young man who received the YFV17D yellow fever vaccine. CDR3 region: CASSLMGAPRQETQYF. CDR3 nucleotide sequence: TGCGCCAGCAGCTTGATGGGGGCCCCGCGCCAAGAGACCCAGTACTTC.